This TCR beta chain was sequenced for a study of patients and donors after allogeneic stem cell transplantation. This clonotype was detected only a few times. Germline V gives CDR1 DFQATT, CDR2 SNEGSKA (reference sequence). Trimming took 5 bases from V and 0 from J, leaving 8 bases between them. The CDR3 consists of 13 residues. A single record per CDR3 protein comes from TCRdb applying MiXCR to the RT-PCR reads. In the table there are some 150,000 distinct CDR3 sequences, 37% of which are singletons. Sequencing used blood, either unsorted or a sorted T cell fraction (not recorded which). The V call is TRBV20-1, the J call TRBJ1-5; D is perhaps TRBD1 (6 bases). The sequence came from a human donor who was either an allogeneic HSCT recipient or a stem cell or donor lymphocyte infusion donor (not recorded which). It is not recorded whose cells these are; they may come from a transplant donor. The CDR3 bases are TGCAGTGCTTCAGGGGTTAGCAATCAGCCCCAGCATTTT. The encoded protein is CSASGVSNQPQHF.